These 14 T cell receptor beta chains originate from one sample sequenced in a study of monozygotic twins with inflammatory bowel disease. TCRdb re-called the 5' RACE reads; every CDR3 protein appears as one record, without DNA. The sample data list approximately 340,000 distinct CDR3 sequences. The sequencing sample was made of blood. These receptors were obtained from a human donor with ulcerative colitis or Crohn's disease, or a healthy co-twin of an affected twin (not recorded which).

J is TRBJ1-3 and V is TRBV4-1; with no DNA, the TCRdb D assignment of TRBD1 cannot be verified. The CDR3 spans 15 residues. Looked up from germline, CDR1 is MGHRA and CDR2 is YSYEKL. The CDR3 sequence is CASSQESQVANTIYF.

The rearrangement links TRBV4-1 to TRBJ2-2. Germline V gene data show CDR1 as MGHRA and CDR2 as YSYEKL. The CDR3 totals 16 residues. The CDR3: CASSHVKPVTTGELFF.

This chain joins TRBV7-9 and TRBJ2-3; the D gene TCRdb calls, TRBD2, cannot be checked with no DNA. Germline values: CDR1 SEHNR, CDR2 FQNEAQ (reference sequence). The CDR3 has 16 residues. The CDR3 here is CASSQVQGLTGDTQYF. Using reference TRBV7-9 and TRBJ2-3 for the parts outside the CDR3, the full variable domain is DTGVSQNPRHKITKRGQNVTFRCDPISEHNRLYWYRQTLGQGPEFLTYFQNEAQLEKSRLLSDRFSAERPKGSFSTLEIQRTEQGDSAMYLCASSQVQGLTGDTQYFGPGTRLTVL.

The rearrangement uses TRBV29-1 and TRBJ2-3; no DNA is available, so the TRBD2 call from TCRdb remains unchecked. CDR3 length equals 14 residues. Germline V gene lookup returns CDR1 SQVTM and CDR2 ANQGSEA. The CDR3 sequence is CSVDPGLGIDTQYF.

This chain joins TRBV20-1 and TRBJ2-7; TCRdb returns TRBD2, unconfirmable since there is no DNA. In germline, CDR1 is DFQATT, CDR2 SNEGSKA (reference sequence). The CDR3 contains 12 residues. The CDR3 here is CSARDPGLAPNF.

The J gene is TRBJ1-5, the V gene TRBV12-3 or TRBV12-4. CDR3 length: 14 residues. Here the CDR3 reads CASSNGPAVGPQHF.

The J gene is TRBJ1-4, the V gene TRBV27; as DNA is missing, the TRBD1 call by TCRdb cannot be tested. Per germline, CDR1 MNHEY and CDR2 SMNVEV (reference sequence). There are 15 residues in the CDR3. CDR3: CASSRRAGTNEKLFF.

The chain carries TRBV7-9 and TRBJ2-2. The germline V gene has CDR1 SEHNR and CDR2 FQNEAQ (reference sequence). The CDR3 extends over 13 amino acids. This CDR3 reads CASSLYETGELFF.

This chain links TRBV5-4 with TRBJ2-5. The germline V gene encodes CDR1 SGHNT and CDR2 YYREEE (reference sequence). The CDR3 spans 13 residues. The CDR3: CASSRHKQETQYF.

V gene TRBV5-1 combines with J gene TRBJ2-1; TCRdb indicates TRBD1, and absent DNA this call remains unverified. The CDR3 extends over 14 amino acids. Germline CDR1 and CDR2: SGHRS and YFSETQ. The CDR3: CASSQDRRANEQFF.

The chain joins TRBV4-3 to TRBJ2-1; the D gene TCRdb calls, TRBD1, cannot be checked with no DNA. This CDR3 comprises 17 residues. Germline assignment: CDR1 LGHNA and CDR2 YSLEER. The CDR3 sequence is CASSLGGGWRSYNEQFF.

The V and J genes are TRBV20-1 and TRBJ1-2; TCRdb returns TRBD1, unconfirmable since there is no DNA. Looked up from germline, CDR1 is DFQATT and CDR2 is SNEGSKA (reference sequence). The CDR3 length is 14 residues. The chain's CDR3 is CSARPDRGDYGYTF.

The V call is TRBV29-1, the J call TRBJ1-2. CDR3 length: 13 residues. CDR1 is SQVTM, CDR2 ANQGSEA, per germline. The CDR3 region is CSVSTDGNYGYTF.

V is TRBV12-3 or TRBV12-4 and J is TRBJ1-6. This CDR3 has 18 residues. The CDR3 loop reads CASSLVAGGTQYNSPLHF.